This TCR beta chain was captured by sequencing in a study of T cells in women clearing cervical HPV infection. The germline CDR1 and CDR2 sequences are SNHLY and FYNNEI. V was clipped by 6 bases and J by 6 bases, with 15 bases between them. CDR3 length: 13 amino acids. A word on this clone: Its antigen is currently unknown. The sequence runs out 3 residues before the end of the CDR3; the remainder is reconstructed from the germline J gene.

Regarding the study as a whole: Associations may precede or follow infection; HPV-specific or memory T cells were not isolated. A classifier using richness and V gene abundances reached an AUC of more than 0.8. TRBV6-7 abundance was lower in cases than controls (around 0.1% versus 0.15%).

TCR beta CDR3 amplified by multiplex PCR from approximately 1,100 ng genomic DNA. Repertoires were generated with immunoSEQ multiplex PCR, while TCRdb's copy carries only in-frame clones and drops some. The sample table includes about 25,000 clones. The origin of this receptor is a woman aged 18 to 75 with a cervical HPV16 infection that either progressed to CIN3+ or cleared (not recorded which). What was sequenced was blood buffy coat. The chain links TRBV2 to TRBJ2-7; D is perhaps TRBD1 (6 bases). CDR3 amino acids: CASSRDRTVEQYF. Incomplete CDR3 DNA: TGTGCCAGCAGCCGTGACAGGACGGTCGAG.